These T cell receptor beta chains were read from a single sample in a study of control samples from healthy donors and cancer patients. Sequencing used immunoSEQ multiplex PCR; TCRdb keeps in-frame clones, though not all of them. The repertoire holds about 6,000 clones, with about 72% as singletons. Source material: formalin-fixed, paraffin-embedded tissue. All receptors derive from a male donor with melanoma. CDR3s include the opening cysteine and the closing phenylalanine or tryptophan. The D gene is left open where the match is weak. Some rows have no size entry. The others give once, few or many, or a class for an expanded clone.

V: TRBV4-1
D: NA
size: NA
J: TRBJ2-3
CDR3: CASRLEPYRLSTDTQYF
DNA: TGCGCCAGCAGGCTAGAACCCTACAGGTTAAGCACAGATACGCAGTATTTT

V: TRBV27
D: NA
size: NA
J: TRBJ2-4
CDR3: CASSFQDQNIQYF
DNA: TGTGCCAGCAGTTTCCAGGATCAAAACATTCAGTACTTC

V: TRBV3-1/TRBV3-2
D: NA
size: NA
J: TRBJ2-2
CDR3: CASSRDTGELFF
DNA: TGTGCCAGCAGCCGAGACACCGGGGAGCTGTTTTTT

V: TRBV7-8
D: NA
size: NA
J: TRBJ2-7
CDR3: CASSFPAFSTGAYEQYF
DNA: TGTGCCAGCAGCTTCCCCGCCTTTTCGACAGGTGCCTACGAGCAGTACTTC

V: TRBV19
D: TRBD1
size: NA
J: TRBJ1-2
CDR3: CASSITQGIYGYTF
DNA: TGTGCCAGTAGTATTACACAGGGGATCTATGGCTACACCTTC

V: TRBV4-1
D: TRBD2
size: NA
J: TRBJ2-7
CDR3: CASSQVLAGGNYEQYF
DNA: TGCGCCAGCAGCCAGGTACTAGCGGGGGGGAACTACGAGCAGTACTTC

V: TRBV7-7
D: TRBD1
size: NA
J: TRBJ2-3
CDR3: CASSPGTGYTDTQYF
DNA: TGTGCCAGCAGCCCCGGGACAGGGTACACAGATACGCAGTATTTT

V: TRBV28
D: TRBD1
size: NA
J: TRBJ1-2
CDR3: CASSQGQGYGYTF
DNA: TGTGCCAGCAGCCAGGGACAGGGCTATGGCTACACCTTC

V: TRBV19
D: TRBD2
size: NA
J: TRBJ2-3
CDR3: CASSPERLAGADTQYF
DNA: TGTGCCAGTAGTCCCGAGCGACTAGCGGGAGCCGATACGCAGTATTTT

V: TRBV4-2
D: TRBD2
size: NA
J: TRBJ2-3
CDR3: CASSQHSSGVTDTQYF
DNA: TGTGCCAGCAGCCAACACTCTAGCGGGGTCACAGATACGCAGTATTTT

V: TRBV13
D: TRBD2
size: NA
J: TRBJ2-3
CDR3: CASSSRAGEARADTQYF
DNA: TGTGCCAGCAGCTCCCGTGCGGGGGAGGCCCGGGCAGATACGCAGTATTTT

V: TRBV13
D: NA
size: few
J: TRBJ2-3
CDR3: CASSLRSAADTQYF
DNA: TGTGCCAGCAGCTTACGTAGCGCAGCAGATACGCAGTATTTT

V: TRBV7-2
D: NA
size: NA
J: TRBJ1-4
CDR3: CASSLGPLGARREKLFF
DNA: TGTGCCAGCAGCTTAGGACCATTGGGGGCGAGACGGGAAAAACTGTTTTTT

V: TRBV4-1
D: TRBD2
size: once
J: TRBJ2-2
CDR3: CASSLSTGTRTGELFF
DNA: TGCGCCAGCAGCCTCTCAACCGGGACTAGGACCGGGGAGCTGTTTTTT

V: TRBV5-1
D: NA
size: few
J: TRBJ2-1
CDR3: CASSWSRGGSYNEQFF
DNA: TGCGCCAGCAGCTGGTCCAGGGGTGGCTCCTACAATGAGCAGTTCTTC

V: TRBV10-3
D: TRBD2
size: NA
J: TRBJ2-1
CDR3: CAINEGLAGRGNEQFF
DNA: TGTGCCATCAACGAAGGCCTAGCGGGGAGGGGGAATGAGCAGTTCTTC

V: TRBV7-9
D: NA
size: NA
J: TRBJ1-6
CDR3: CASSLGESPLHF
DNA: TGTGCCAGCAGCTTAGGGGAGTCACCCCTCCACTTT

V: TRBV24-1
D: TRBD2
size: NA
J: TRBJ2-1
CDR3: CATSDLQGAGRGNEQFF
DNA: TGTGCCACCAGTGATTTGCAAGGGGCAGGGAGGGGAAATGAGCAGTTCTTC

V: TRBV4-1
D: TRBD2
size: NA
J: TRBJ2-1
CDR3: CASRAGLAGNNEQFF
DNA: TGCGCCAGCCGCGCGGGACTAGCGGGAAACAATGAGCAGTTCTTC

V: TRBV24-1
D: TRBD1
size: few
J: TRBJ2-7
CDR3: CATSGSTGGEQYF
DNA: TGTGCCACCAGTGGTTCAACAGGGGGCGAGCAGTACTTC

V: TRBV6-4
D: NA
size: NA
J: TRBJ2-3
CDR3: CASSPGSGGSDTQYF
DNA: TGTGCCAGCAGTCCCGGGAGTGGCGGGTCGGATACGCAGTATTTT

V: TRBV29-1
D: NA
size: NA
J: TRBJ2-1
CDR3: CSADEQFF
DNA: TGCAGCGCCGATGAGCAGTTCTTC

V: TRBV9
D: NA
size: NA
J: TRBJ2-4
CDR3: CASSVVRRELAKNIQYF
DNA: TGTGCCAGCAGCGTAGTCCGCAGGGAGCTAGCCAAAAACATTCAGTACTTC

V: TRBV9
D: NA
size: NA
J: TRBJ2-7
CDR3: CASSVEGEAYEQYF
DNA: TGTGCCAGCAGCGTAGAGGGGGAGGCCTACGAGCAGTACTTC

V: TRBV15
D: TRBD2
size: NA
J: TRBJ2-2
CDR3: CATSREMGLPEELFF
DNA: TGTGCCACCAGCAGAGAGATGGGACTACCCGAGGAGCTGTTTTTT

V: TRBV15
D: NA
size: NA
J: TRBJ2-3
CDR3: CATSRDQYDREQYF
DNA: TGTGCCACCAGCAGAGATCAATATGACAGAGAGCAGTATTTT

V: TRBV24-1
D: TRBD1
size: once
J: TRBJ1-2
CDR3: CATSDSRGYYGYTF
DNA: TGTGCCACCAGTGATTCCAGGGGGTACTATGGCTACACCTTC

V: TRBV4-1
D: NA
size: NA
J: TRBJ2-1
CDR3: CASSPFSDGYNEQFF
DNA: TGCGCCAGCAGCCCCTTTAGTGACGGTTACAATGAGCAGTTCTTC

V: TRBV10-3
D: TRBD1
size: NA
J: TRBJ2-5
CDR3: CATRRGTGVETQYF
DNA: TGTGCCACCAGACGCGGGACAGGGGTGGAGACCCAGTACTTC

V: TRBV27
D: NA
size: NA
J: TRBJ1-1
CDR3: CASSLQGWNTEAFF
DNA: TGTGCCAGCAGTTTACAGGGGTGGAACACTGAAGCTTTCTTT

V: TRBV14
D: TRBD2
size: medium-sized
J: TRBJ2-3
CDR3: CASSPGGTQYF
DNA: TGTGCCAGCAGCCCGGGGGGTACGCAGTATTTT

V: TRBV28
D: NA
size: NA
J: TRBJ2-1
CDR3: CASSRPTIGNEQFF
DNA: TGTGCCAGCAGTCGGCCTACCATTGGAAATGAGCAGTTCTTC

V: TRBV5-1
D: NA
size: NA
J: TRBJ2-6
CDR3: CASSLAYPRTVHSSGANVLTF
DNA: TGCGCCAGCAGCTTGGCCTACCCTAGGACCGTGCATTCATCTGGGGCCAACGTCCTGACTTTC

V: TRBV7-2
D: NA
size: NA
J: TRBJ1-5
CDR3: CASRSTGFDQPQHF
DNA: TGTGCCAGCAGATCTACAGGTTTTGATCAGCCCCAGCATTTT

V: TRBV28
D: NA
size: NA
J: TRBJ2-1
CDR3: CASSLNPGSSYNEQFF
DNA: TGTGCCAGCAGTTTAAACCCGGGAAGCTCCTACAATGAGCAGTTCTTC

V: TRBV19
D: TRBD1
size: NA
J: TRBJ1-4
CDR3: CASSPGTATNEKLFF
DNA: TGTGCCAGTAGTCCCGGGACAGCAACTAATGAAAAACTGTTTTTT